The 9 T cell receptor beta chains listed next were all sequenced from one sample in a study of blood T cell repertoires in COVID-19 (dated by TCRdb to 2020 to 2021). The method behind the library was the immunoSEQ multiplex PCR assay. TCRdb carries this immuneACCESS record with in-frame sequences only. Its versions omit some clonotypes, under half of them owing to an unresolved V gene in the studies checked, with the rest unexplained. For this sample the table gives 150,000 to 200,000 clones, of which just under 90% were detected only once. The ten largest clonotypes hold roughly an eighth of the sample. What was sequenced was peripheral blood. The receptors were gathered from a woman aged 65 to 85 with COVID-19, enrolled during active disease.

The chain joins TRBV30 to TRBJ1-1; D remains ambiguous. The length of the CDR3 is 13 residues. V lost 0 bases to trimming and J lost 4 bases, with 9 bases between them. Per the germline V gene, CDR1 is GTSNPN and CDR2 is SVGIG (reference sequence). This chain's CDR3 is CAWSVEGGTEAFF. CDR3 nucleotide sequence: TGTGCCTGGAGTGTAGAGGGAGGCACTGAAGCTTTCTTT.

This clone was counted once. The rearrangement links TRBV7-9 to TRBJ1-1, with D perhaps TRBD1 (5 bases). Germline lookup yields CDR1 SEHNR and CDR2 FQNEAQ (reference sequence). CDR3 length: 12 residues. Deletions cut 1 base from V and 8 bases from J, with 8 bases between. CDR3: CASSLEAGEAFF. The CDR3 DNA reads TGTGCCAGCAGCTTAGAGGCAGGGGAAGCTTTCTTT.

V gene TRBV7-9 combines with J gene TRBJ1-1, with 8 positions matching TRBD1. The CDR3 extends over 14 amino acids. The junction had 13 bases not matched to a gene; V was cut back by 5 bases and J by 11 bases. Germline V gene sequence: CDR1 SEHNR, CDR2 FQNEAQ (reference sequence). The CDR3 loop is CASSLGTGSLQAFF. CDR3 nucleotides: TGTGCCAGCAGCCTCGGGACAGGCAGTTTGCAGGCTTTCTTT.

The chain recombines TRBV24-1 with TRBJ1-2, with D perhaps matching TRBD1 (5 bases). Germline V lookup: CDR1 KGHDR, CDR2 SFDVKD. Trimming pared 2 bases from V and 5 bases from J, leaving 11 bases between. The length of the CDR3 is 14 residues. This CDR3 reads CATSDSQEIYGYTF. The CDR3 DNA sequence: TGTGCCACCAGTGATTCACAGGAGATATATGGCTACACCTTC.

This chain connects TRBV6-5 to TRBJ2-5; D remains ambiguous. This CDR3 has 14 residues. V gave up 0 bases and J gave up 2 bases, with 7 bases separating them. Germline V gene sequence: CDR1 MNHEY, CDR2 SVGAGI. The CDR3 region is CASSYSSGQETQYF. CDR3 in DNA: TGTGCCAGCAGTTACTCGTCCGGGCAAGAGACCCAGTACTTC.

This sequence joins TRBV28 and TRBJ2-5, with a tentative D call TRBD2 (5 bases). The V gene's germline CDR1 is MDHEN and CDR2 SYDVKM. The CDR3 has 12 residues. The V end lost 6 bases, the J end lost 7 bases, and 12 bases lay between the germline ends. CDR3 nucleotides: TGTGCCAGCAGGCGGGCCCGAAGGACCCAGTACTTC. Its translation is CASRRARRTQYF.

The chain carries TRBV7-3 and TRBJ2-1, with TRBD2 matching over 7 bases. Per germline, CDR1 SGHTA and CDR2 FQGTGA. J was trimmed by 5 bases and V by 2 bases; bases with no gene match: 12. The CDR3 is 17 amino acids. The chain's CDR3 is CASSLRPGAGENNEQFF. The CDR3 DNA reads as TGTGCCAGCAGCTTACGCCCCGGCGCGGGAGAGAACAATGAGCAGTTCTTC.

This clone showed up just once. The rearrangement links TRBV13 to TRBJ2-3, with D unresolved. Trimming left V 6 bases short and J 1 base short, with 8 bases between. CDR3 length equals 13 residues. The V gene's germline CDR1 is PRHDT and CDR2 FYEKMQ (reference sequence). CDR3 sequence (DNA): TGTGCCAGCAGAGCCCAAGGCACAGATACGCAGTATTTT. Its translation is CASRAQGTDTQYF.

DNA of the CDR3: TGTGCCAGTAGCCTCCATACCGGGACAGACTCTACCAAAAACATTCAGTACTTC. This translates into CASSLHTGTDSTKNIQYF. The chain carries TRBV19 and TRBJ2-4, with TRBD1 matching 7 bases. Trimming took 6 bases from V and 2 from J; bases not matched to a gene: 16. The CDR3 covers 18 residues. Germline-derived CDR1 and CDR2 are LNHDA and SQIVND (reference sequence).